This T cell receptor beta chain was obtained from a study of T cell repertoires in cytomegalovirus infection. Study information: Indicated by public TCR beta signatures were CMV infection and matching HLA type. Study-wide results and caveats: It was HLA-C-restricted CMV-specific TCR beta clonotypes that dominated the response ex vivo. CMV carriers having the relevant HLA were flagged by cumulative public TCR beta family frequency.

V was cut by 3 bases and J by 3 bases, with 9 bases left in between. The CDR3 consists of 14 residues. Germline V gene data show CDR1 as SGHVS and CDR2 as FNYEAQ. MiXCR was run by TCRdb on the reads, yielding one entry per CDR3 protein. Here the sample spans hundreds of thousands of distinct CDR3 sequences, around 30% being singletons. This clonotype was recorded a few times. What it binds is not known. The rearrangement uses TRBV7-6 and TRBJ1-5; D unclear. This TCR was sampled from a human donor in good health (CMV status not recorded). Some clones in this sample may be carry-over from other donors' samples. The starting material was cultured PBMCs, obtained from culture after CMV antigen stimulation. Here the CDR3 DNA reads TGTGCCAGCAGCTTGGACGGGAACAATCAGCCCCAGCATTTT. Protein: CASSLDGNNQPQHF.